Listed below are T cell receptor beta chains from one sample, sequenced in a study of identical twins' blood T cells. In TCRdb, the 5' RACE reads were re-called with MiXCR into one record per CDR3 protein. This sample has fewer than 450,000 distinct CDR3 sequences, with about 28% found just once. Sequencing was performed on PBMCs. The source of these receptors is a woman aged 18-49 years in good health. Both conserved end residues are part of each CDR3. The D gene is left open where the match is weak. Clone size is stated in some rows and not others, as once, few, many or a class when expanded.

V gene	J gene	D gene	clone size	CDR3 protein	CDR3 DNA
TRBV11-3	TRBJ2-1	NA	few	CASSSISQFQEQFF	TGTGCCAGCAGCTCCATTAGTCAGTTCCAAGAGCAGTTCTTC
TRBV5-6	TRBJ1-2	TRBD1	NA	CASSSPGQGPGYTF	TGTGCCAGCAGCTCGCCGGGACAGGGTCCCGGCTACACCTTC
TRBV7-9	TRBJ2-7	NA	NA	CASTRGNGMQYF	TGTGCCAGCACTAGGGGGAATGGTATGCAGTACTTC
TRBV20-1	TRBJ2-2	NA	NA	CSARHSPGELFF	TGCAGTGCTAGACACAGTCCCGGGGAGCTGTTTTTT
TRBV20-1	TRBJ1-5	NA	NA	CSAQYSNQPQHF	TGCAGTGCCCAATATAGCAATCAGCCCCAGCATTTT
TRBV11-2	TRBJ1-1	TRBD1	few	CASSSLQGKGTEAFF	TGTGCCAGCAGCTCATTACAGGGGAAAGGAACTGAAGCTTTCTTT
TRBV27	TRBJ1-6	TRBD1	few	CASSFDNRGFRSPLHF	TGTGCCAGCAGTTTCGATAACAGGGGGTTCCGATCACCCCTCCACTTT
TRBV12-3/TRBV12-4	TRBJ2-7	NA	many	CASSYGGGTGEQYF	TGTGCCAGCAGTTATGGGGGCGGGACGGGCGAGCAGTACTTC
TRBV20-1	TRBJ2-7	TRBD1	NA	CSGQGTEQYF	TGCAGTGGACAGGGAACCGAGCAGTACTTC
TRBV2	TRBJ1-1	NA	NA	CASRRNIPRHTREYGTEAFF	TGTGCCAGCAGAAGAAACATTCCGCGGCACACCCGGGAGTATGGCACTGAAGCTTTCTTT
TRBV25-1	TRBJ1-4	TRBD1	NA	CASADRGDEKLFF	TGTGCCAGTGCCGACAGGGGGGATGAAAAACTGTTTTTT
TRBV20-1	TRBJ2-2	NA	many	CSASFRGSSGTGELFF	TGCAGTGCTAGCTTCAGAGGCTCCTCGGGCACCGGGGAGCTGTTTTTT
TRBV3-1	TRBJ2-3	TRBD1	few	CASSLLGQGTTDTQYF	TGTGCCAGCAGCCTATTAGGACAGGGAACAACAGATACGCAGTATTTT
TRBV7-2	TRBJ1-2	NA	NA	CASSRDFYGYTF	TGTGCCAGCAGCAGGGATTTTTATGGCTACACCTTC
TRBV3-1	TRBJ1-1	NA	NA	CASSRGARGTEAFF	TGTGCCAGCAGCCGGGGGGCGCGGGGCACTGAAGCTTTCTTT
TRBV29-1	TRBJ2-1	NA	NA	CSVVVSDNEQFF	TGCAGCGTTGTGGTTAGCGACAATGAGCAGTTCTTC
TRBV7-7	TRBJ1-5	NA	few	CASSRTYNQPQHF	TGTGCTAGCAGCCGGACATACAATCAGCCCCAGCATTTT
TRBV6-2/TRBV6-3	TRBJ2-3	NA	NA	CASSYSDGSTDTQYF	TGTGCCAGCAGTTACTCCGACGGGTCCACAGATACGCAGTATTTT
TRBV11-1	TRBJ1-4	TRBD1	NA	CASSPDRDGGEKLFF	TGTGCCAGCAGCCCCGACAGGGATGGTGGTGAAAAACTGTTTTTT
TRBV10-3	TRBJ2-7	NA	NA	CAIRESSYEQYF	TGTGCCATCAGGGAGAGCTCCTACGAGCAGTACTTC
TRBV20-1	TRBJ2-7	NA	NA	CGASRFIAETYEQYF	TGCGGTGCTAGTCGCTTCATCGCGGAGACCTACGAGCAGTACTTC
TRBV20-1	TRBJ1-5	NA	NA	CSAILGGINQPQHF	TGCAGTGCCATCCTAGGGGGAATAAATCAGCCCCAGCATTTT
TRBV19	TRBJ2-3	NA	few	CASSPLGGIYTDTQYF	TGTGCCAGTAGCCCACTAGGAGGTATTTACACAGATACGCAGTATTTT
TRBV5-1	TRBJ1-1	TRBD1	NA	CASSLDGTAEAFF	TGCGCCAGCAGCTTGGATGGGACAGCTGAAGCTTTCTTT
TRBV2	TRBJ2-2	NA	NA	CASSERTGYGELFF	TGTGCCAGCAGTGAAAGAACCGGCTACGGGGAGCTGTTTTTT
TRBV20-1	TRBJ1-1	NA	NA	CSATFGVELNTEAFF	TGCAGTGCTACGTTCGGGGTAGAGTTGAACACTGAAGCTTTCTTT
TRBV7-9	TRBJ1-2	NA	NA	CASSGVIIYGYTF	TGTGCCAGCAGCGGAGTTATAATCTATGGCTACACCTTC
TRBV10-3	TRBJ2-1	NA	NA	CAISLGNYNEQFF	TGTGCCATCAGTCTTGGAAACTACAATGAGCAGTTCTTC
TRBV27	TRBJ1-1	NA	few	CASSPRAGGMNTEAFF	TGTGCCAGCAGCCCCAGGGCGGGAGGTATGAACACTGAAGCTTTCTTT
TRBV7-9	TRBJ1-1	NA	NA	CAGNRDVFFGTEAFF	TGTGCCGGAAACCGGGACGTTTTTTTTGGCACTGAAGCTTTCTTT
TRBV20-1	TRBJ2-4	NA	many	CSAPAVGGNIQYF	TGCAGTGCCCCCGCGGTAGGCGGAAACATTCAGTACTTC
TRBV19	TRBJ2-1	NA	NA	CASSPNLANEQFF	TGTGCCAGTAGTCCTAATCTAGCGAATGAGCAGTTCTTC
TRBV6-4	TRBJ2-3	NA	NA	CASKAGYSTDTQYF	TGTGCCAGCAAGGCGGGTTACAGCACAGATACGCAGTATTTT
TRBV19	TRBJ2-3	NA	NA	CASSSTGADTQYF	TGTGCCAGTAGTTCAACAGGAGCAGATACGCAGTATTTT
TRBV28	TRBJ2-7	TRBD1	few	CASSLLGRDRGSYEQYF	TGTGCCAGCAGTTTGCTCGGCCGGGACAGGGGATCCTACGAGCAGTACTTC
TRBV13	TRBJ2-1	NA	few	CASSKISGLSNEQFF	TGTGCCAGCAGCAAGATTAGCGGCCTTTCCAATGAGCAGTTCTTC
TRBV13	TRBJ1-1	NA	NA	CASSFGPSSPEAFF	TGTGCCAGCAGCTTTGGACCCTCATCCCCTGAAGCTTTCTTT
TRBV30	TRBJ2-4	TRBD2	NA	CAWIPAGEQNIQYF	TGTGCCTGGATACCGGCGGGAGAGCAAAACATTCAGTACTTC
TRBV6-2/TRBV6-3	TRBJ2-2	NA	NA	CASSLFSINTGELFF	TGTGCCAGCAGCTTATTCTCGATCAACACCGGGGAGCTGTTTTTT